This TCR beta chain was recorded in a study of blood T cell repertoires in COVID-19. About the research overall: Italy, Spain and the United States were the sources of the convalescent and acute COVID-19 samples. Sample material is recorded as cDNA or gDNA derived from T cells, B-cell-depleted T cells, or PBMCs.

V was trimmed by 4 bases and J by 4 bases, leaving 17 bases between them. CDR3 length equals 15 residues. Germline lookup yields CDR1 SGHTA and CDR2 FQGNSA. Source study methods: Amplification of reference gene primers was used by the study to estimate nucleated cell counts. Measured with immunoSEQ multiplex PCR; TCRdb has only the in-frame clones, and not every one. That table supplies the V and J calls and clone size; D and trimming were determined from the DNA. This sample has about 230,000 clones, with roughly 83% found just once. A single count supports this clone. This receptor was taken from a woman in her 70s with active or convalescent COVID-19. The chain employs TRBV7-2 and TRBJ2-7; a weak D match, TRBD1 (5 bases). Sequenced sample: peripheral blood. The CDR3 spells CASSSLRVPPYEQYF. CDR3 coding DNA: TGTGCCAGCAGCTCCCTCAGGGTTCCGCCGTACGAGCAGTACTTC.